The next 6 T cell receptor beta chains were all read from a single sample in a study of blood T cell repertoires in COVID-19. The protocol was immunoSEQ multiplex PCR, while the TCRdb copy is restricted to in-frame clones and leaves out a portion. The sample shows approximately 36,000 clones, around 81% of them seen only once. The sample consisted of peripheral blood. These receptors were taken from a man in his fifties or sixties with active COVID-19.

The chain links TRBV20-1 to TRBJ2-2, with 7 bases matching TRBD1. The CDR3 sequence is 11 residues long. The V and J ends lost 8 bases and 7 bases, in that order; junction bases with no gene match: 4. Germline V gene lookup returns CDR1 DFQATT and CDR2 SNEGSKA (reference sequence). CDR3 residues: CSTDRDGELFF. CDR3 coding DNA: TGCAGTACTGACAGGGACGGGGAGCTGTTTTTT.

The J gene is TRBJ2-3, the V gene TRBV4-3; the match to TRBD1 covers 11 bases. The V and J ends lost 5 bases and 7 bases, in that order; junction bases with no gene match: 8. The CDR3 extends over 15 amino acids. Per germline, CDR1 LGHNA and CDR2 YSLEER. CDR3 bases: TGCGCCAGCAGCAAGGGACAGGGGGACGTAAATACGCAGTATTTT. Its translation: CASSKGQGDVNTQYF.

The V call is TRBV2, the J call TRBJ2-7, with a tentative D call TRBD1 (6 bases). CDR3 length: 14 amino acids. CDR1 and CDR2 (germline): SNHLY, FYNNEI. V gave up 6 bases and J gave up 1 base, with 13 bases separating them. This CDR3 reads CASRQQGVSYEQYF. The CDR3 DNA sequence: TGTGCCAGCAGGCAACAGGGAGTATCCTACGAGCAGTACTTC.

In its sample, this clone was seen once. The chain combines TRBV7-2 with TRBJ2-5; the match to TRBD2 covers 11 bases. The length of the CDR3 is 17 residues. Unmatched junction bases numbered 18, after V lost 5 bases and J lost 10 bases. CDR1 and CDR2 (germline): SGHTA, FQGNSA. CDR3 amino acids: CASSPEGASGGHRGQYF. For the CDR3, the DNA is TGTGCCAGCAGCCCCGAGGGAGCTAGCGGGGGGCACAGGGGCCAGTACTTC. The variable domain in full, with the rest retrieved from reference TRBV7-2 and TRBJ2-5, is GAGVSQSPSNKVTEKGKDVELRCDPISGHTALYWYRQSLGQGLEFLIYFQGNSAPDKSGLPSDRFSAERTGGSVSTLTIQRTQQEDSAVYLCASSPEGASGGHRGQYFGPGTRLLVL.

The chain combines TRBV2 with TRBJ1-5; 7 bases line up with TRBD1. This CDR3 has 15 amino acids. V dropped 2 bases and J dropped 3; count of bases not matched to a gene: 4. The germline V gene has CDR1 SNHLY and CDR2 FYNNEI. The CDR3 bases are TGTGCCAGCAGTGAACGTACAGGGGACAATCAGCCCCAGCATTTT. It translates to CASSERTGDNQPQHF.

This clone is categorized as medium-sized. This chain uses TRBV27 with TRBJ1-3; 7 bases agree with TRBD1. Germline CDR1 MNHEY, CDR2 SMNVEV (reference sequence). There are 15 residues in the CDR3. V shed 4 bases and J 1 base; nucleotides not matched to a gene: 4. CDR3 protein: CASSSTGQSGNTIYF. The CDR3 region has the DNA TGTGCCAGCAGTTCGACAGGGCAATCTGGAAACACCATATATTTT.